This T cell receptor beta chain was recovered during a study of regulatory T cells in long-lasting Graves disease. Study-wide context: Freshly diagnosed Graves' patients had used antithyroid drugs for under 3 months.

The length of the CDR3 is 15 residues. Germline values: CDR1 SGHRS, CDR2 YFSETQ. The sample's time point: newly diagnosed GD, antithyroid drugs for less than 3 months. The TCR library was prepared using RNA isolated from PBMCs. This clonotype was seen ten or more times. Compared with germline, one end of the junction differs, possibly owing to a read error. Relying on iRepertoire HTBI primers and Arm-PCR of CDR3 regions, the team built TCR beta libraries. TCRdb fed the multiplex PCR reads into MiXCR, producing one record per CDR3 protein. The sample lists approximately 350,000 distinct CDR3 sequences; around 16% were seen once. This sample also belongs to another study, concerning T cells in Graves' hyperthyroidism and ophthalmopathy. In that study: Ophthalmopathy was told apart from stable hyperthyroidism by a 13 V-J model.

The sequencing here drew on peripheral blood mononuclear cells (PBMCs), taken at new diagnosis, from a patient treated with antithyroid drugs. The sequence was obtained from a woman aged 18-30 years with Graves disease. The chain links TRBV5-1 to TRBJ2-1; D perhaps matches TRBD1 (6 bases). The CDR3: CASSFRGSSYNEQFF. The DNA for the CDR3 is TGTGCCAGCAGCTTTAGGGGGAGCTCCTACAATGAGCAGTTCTTC.